Following are 3 T cell receptor beta chains from one sample sequenced in a study of beta chain features in type 1 diabetes. For these receptors, no antigen is known. Overall study results and limits: Type 1 diabetes patients had TCRB CDR3s that were shorter (moderately but significantly so) in all four CD4+ subsets.

The investigators reverse transcribed all of the isolated RNA, so they sequenced expressed TCRB transcripts. Some clones are missing from TCRdb's copy, which holds only in-frame ones; the method was immunoSEQ multiplex PCR. The sample contains about 180,000 clones, approximately 8% of which appear only once. Sequencing was done on a sample of central memory CD4+ T cells from blood. The receptors originated from a man aged 18 to 30 with type 1 diabetes.

This clone was counted only a few times. V gene TRBV5-1 combines with J gene TRBJ2-3; D unresolved. The CDR3 runs to 14 residues. Germline CDR1 is SGHRS and CDR2 is YFSETQ. The V end lost 2 bases, the J end lost 2 bases, and 9 bases lay between the germline ends. The CDR3 reads CASSFTLNTDTQYF. The CDR3 bases are TGCGCCAGCAGCTTTACACTAAACACAGATACGCAGTATTTT.

V and J are TRBV5-4 and TRBJ2-5, with 9 bases matching TRBD2. Losses at the gene ends were 3 bases for V and 1 base for J; bases not matched to a gene: 4. The germline gives CDR1 SGHNT, CDR2 YYREEE (reference sequence). This CDR3 comprises 15 residues. CDR3 protein: CASSSRLAAQETQYF. The CDR3 DNA reads TGTGCCAGCAGCTCCCGACTAGCGGCCCAAGAGACCCAGTACTTC.

This clone was seen many times. The rearrangement uses TRBV20-1 and TRBJ1-1; unclear D gene. Trimming stripped 6 bases from V and 1 base from J, with 6 bases between. The CDR3 is 11 amino acids. CDR1 is DFQATT and CDR2 is SNEGSKA in the germline V gene (reference sequence). CDR3 DNA: TGCAGTGCCATACAGAACACTGAAGCTTTCTTT. Its protein is CSAIQNTEAFF.